This T cell receptor (beta chain) was captured in a study of blood T cell repertoires in COVID-19. Study-wide context: Specimens from acute and convalescent COVID-19 originated in the United States, Italy and Spain. PBMCs, B-cell-depleted T cells, or T cells were the source of the cDNA or gDNA that made up the material.

There are 14 residues in the CDR3. Germline V lookup: CDR1 SGHDT, CDR2 YYEEEE. The V gene end was trimmed by 7 bases and the J gene end by 6 bases; junction bases not matched to a gene: 13. Authors' processing steps: Estimation of nucleated cell counts was performed using reference gene primer amplification. Measured with immunoSEQ multiplex PCR; TCRdb has only the in-frame clones, and not every one. That table furnishes V, J and clone size, whereas the DNA furnished D and trimming. The sample holds about 150,000 clones, roughly four fifths seen once. This clonotype was sampled from a human donor with acute or convalescent COVID-19. The donor label of this sample is uncertain. V usage is TRBV5-6 and J usage is TRBJ2-7; 7 bases are a match to TRBD1. Input material: peripheral blood. CDR3 in amino acids: CASRTGNRIGEQYF. The CDR3 region has the DNA TGTGCCAGCCGGACAGGCAATCGGATCGGCGAGCAGTACTTC.